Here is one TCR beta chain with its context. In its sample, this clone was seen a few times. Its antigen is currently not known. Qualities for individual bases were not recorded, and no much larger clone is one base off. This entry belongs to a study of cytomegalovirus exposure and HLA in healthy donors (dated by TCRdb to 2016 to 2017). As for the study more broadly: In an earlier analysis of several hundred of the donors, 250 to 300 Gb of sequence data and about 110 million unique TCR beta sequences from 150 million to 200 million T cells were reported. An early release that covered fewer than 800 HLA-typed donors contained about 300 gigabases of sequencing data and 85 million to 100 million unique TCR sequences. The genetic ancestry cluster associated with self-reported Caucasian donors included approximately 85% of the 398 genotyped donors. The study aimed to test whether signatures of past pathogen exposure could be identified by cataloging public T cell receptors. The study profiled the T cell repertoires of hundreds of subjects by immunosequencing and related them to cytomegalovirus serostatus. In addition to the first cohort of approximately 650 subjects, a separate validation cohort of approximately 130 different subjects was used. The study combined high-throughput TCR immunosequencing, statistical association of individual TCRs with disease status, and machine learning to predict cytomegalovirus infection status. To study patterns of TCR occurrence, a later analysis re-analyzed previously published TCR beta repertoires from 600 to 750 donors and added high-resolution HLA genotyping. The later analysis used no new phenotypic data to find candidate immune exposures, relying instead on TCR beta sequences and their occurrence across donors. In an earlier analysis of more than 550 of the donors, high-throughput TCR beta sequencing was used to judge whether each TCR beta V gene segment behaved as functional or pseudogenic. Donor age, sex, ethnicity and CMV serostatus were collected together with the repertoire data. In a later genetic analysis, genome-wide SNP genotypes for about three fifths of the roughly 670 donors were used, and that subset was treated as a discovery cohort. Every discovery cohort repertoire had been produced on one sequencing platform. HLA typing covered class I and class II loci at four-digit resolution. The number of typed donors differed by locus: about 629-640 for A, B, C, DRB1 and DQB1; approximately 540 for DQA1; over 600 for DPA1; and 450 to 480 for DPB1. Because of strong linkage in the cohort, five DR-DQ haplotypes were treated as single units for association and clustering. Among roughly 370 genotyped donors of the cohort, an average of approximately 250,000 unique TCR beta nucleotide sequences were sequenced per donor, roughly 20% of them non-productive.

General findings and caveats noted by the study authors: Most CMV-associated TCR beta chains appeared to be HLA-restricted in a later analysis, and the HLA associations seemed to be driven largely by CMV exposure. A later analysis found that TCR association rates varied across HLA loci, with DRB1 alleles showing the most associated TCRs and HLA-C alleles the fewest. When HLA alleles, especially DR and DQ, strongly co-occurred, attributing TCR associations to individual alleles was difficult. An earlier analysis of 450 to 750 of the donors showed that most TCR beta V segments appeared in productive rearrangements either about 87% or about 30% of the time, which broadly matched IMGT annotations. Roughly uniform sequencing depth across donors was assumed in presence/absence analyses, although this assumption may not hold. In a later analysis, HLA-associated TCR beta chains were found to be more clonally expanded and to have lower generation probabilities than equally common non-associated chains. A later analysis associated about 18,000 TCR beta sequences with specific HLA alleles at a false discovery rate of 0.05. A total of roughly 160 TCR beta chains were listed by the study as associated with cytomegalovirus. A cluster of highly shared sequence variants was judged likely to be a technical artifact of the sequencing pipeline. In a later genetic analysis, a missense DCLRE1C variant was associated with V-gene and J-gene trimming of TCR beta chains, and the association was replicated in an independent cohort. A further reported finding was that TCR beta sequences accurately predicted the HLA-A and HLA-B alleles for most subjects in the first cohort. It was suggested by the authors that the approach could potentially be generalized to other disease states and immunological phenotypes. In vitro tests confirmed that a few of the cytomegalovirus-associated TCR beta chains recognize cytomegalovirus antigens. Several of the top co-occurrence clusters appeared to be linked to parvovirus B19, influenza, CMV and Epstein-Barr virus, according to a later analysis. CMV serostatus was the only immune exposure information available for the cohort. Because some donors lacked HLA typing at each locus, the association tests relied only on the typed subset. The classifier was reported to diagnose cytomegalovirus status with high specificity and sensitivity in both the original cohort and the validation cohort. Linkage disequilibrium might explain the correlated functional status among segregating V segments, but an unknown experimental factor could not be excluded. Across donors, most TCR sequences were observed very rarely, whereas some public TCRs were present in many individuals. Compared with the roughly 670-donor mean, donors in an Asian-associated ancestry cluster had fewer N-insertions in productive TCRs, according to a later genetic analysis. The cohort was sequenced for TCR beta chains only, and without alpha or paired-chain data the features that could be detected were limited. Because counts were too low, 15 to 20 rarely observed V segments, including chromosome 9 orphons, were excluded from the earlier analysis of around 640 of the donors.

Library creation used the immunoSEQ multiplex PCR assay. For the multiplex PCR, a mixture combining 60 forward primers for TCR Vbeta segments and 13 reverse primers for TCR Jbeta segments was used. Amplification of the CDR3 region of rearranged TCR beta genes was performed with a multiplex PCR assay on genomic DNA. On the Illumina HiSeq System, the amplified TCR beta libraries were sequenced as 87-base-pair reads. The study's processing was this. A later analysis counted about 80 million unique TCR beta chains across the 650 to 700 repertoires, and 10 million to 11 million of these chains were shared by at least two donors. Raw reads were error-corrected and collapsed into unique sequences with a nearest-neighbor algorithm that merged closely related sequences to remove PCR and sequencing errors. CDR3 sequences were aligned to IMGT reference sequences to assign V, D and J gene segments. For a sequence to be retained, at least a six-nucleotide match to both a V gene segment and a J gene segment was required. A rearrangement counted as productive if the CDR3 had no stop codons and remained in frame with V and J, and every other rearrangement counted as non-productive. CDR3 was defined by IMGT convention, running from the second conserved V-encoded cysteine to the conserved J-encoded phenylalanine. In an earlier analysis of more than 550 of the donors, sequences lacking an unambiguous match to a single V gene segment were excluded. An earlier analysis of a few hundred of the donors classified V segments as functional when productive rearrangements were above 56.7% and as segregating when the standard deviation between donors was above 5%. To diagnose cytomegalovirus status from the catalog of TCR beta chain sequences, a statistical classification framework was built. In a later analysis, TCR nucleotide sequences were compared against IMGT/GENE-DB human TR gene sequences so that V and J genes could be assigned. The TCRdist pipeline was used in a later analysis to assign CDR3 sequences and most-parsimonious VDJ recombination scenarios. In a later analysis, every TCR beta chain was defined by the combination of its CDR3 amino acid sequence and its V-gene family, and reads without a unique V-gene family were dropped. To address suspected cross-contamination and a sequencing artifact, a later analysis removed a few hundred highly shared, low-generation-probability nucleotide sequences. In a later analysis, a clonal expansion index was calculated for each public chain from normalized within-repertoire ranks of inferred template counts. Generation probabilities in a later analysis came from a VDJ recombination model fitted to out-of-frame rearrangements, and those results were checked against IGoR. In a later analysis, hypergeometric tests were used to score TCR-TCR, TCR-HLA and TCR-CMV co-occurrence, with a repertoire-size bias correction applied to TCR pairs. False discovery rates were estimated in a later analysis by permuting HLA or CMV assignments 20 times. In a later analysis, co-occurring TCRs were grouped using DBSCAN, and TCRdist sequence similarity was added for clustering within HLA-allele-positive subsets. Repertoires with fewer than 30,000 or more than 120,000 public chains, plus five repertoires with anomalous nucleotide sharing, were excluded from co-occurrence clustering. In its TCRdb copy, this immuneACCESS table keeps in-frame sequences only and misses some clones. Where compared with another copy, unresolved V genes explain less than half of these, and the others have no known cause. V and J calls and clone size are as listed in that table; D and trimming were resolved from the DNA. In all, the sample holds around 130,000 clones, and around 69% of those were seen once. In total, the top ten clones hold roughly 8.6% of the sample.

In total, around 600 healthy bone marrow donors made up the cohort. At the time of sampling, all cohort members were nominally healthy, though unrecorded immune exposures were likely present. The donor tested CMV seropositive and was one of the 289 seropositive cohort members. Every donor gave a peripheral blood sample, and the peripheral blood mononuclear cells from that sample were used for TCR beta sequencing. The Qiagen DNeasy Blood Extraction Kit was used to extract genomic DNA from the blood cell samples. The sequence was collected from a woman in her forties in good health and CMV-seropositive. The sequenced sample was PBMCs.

The DNA sequence is TGTGCCAGCAGGCGTGGGACAGCTGGCAACTATGGCTACACCTTC. Its coded protein is CASRRGTAGNYGYTF. The V and J genes are TRBV28 and TRBJ1-2; 7 bases in between match TRBD1. The germline V gene yields MDHEN for CDR1 and SYDVKM for CDR2. The CDR3 measures 15 amino acids from cysteine to phenylalanine. The read is trimmed to its CDR3 DNA, 45 bases read in frame from base 1. Germline trimming: 6 bases from V, 2 bases from J; junction bases outside gene matches: 9.